This T cell receptor beta chain was profiled in a study of T cells after yellow fever vaccination. Study conclusions and caveats: Among primary-vaccination clones, most reappeared after the booster, at just under 98% for CD4 and 88% for CD8. The CD4 and CD8 compartments had a small share of their clonotypes in common.

For this clonotype: Its antigen is still unknown.

TCRdb analysed the 5' RACE reads with MiXCR anew, one entry per CDR3 protein. The sample has under 90,000 distinct CDR3 sequences; more than 6.5% are singletons. The CDR3 runs 14 residues. Per germline, CDR1 SGHNT and CDR2 YYREEE (reference sequence). Trimming removed 3 bases at V and 4 bases at J, with 13 bases between. The sample in question was CD8+ T cells sorted from PBMCs, obtained about 49 days after the first yellow fever vaccination. The receptor comes from a man aged 18-30 years who received the YFV17D yellow fever vaccine. This chain links TRBV5-4 with TRBJ1-2; D unresolved. The CDR3 region is CASSSLSGVYGYTF. The CDR3 DNA sequence: TGTGCCAGCAGCTCCCTTTCGGGTGTCTATGGCTACACCTTC.